The next 5 T cell receptor beta chains were all read from a single sample in a study of human T cells and chemical hapten exposure. Described time point: healthy volunteer bleed at 2 weeks. Unfractionated whole blood served as the source for total RNA extraction. TCRdb independently ran MiXCR on the RACE reads; one entry per CDR3 protein. The sample has 25,000 to 35,000 distinct CDR3 sequences; about 7% are singletons. The material sequenced was whole blood. The receptors come from a human donor in good health. Some clones in this sample may be carry-over from other donors' samples.

This clonotype occurred many times. V is TRBV20-1 and J is TRBJ1-2; D remains unclear. Germline CDR1 reads DFQATT; CDR2 reads SNEGSKA (reference sequence). Trimming cost V 5 bases and J 5 bases, with 15 bases left between them. The CDR3 totals 13 residues. CDR3 loop: CSAGRVRGYGYTF. CDR3 in DNA: TGCAGTGCTGGCCGGGTCCGAGGGTATGGCTACACCTTC.

This clonotype was seen repeatedly, ten times or more. The chain has TRBV27 and TRBJ2-3; D possibly corresponds to TRBD1 (5 bases). Germline V gene sequence: CDR1 MNHEY, CDR2 SMNVEV (reference sequence). The V gene lost 2 bases and the J gene lost 6 bases, with 12 bases spanning the gap. This CDR3 comprises 14 residues. CDR3 in amino acids: CASSLKGEADTQYF. The DNA of the CDR3 is TGTGCCAGCAGTTTAAAAGGGGAAGCGGATACGCAGTATTTT.

This clonotype was detected ten times or more. The chain has TRBV6-5 and TRBJ2-1; 7 bases line up with TRBD2. Germline loops: CDR1 MNHEY, CDR2 SVGAGI. CDR3 length: 13 amino acids. V shed 7 bases and J 10 bases; nucleotides not matched to a gene: 10. The CDR3 DNA sequence: TGTGCCAGCAACCGGGGGGAAGGTGGGGAGCAGTTCTTC. It codes for CASNRGEGGEQFF.

This clonotype was seen a handful of times. The chain combines TRBV28 with TRBJ2-3; maybe TRBD2 (5 bases). Trimming shortened V by 1 base and J by 5 bases, and 10 bases separated the two germline ends. In germline, CDR1 is MDHEN, CDR2 SYDVKM. The CDR3 is made up of 14 amino acids. The CDR3 here is CASSLSPGLDTQYF. The CDR3 DNA follows: TGTGCCAGCAGTTTATCTCCGGGATTAGATACGCAGTATTTT. The complete variable domain, with remaining parts taken from reference TRBV28 and TRBJ2-3, reads DVKVTQSSRYLVKRTGEKVFLECVQDMDHENMFWYRQDPGLGLRLIYFSYDVKMKEKGDIPEGYSVSREKKERFSLILESASTNQTSMYLCASSLSPGLDTQYFGPGTRLTVL.

CDR3: CATSAGLPGLAYNEQFF. DNA for the CDR3: TGTGCCACCTCGGCAGGTTTACCGGGACTAGCGTACAATGAGCAGTTCTTC. The chain carries TRBV6-1 and TRBJ2-1; 10 bases align to TRBD2. CDR1 is MNHNS and CDR2 is SASEGT in the germline V gene. Trimming removed 10 bases from V and 4 bases from J; junction bases left unmatched: 16. CDR3 length: 17 amino acids.